This T cell receptor (beta chain) is from a study of shared clonotypes between healthy human individuals (TCRdb year 2020). About the study as a whole: A few men and a couple of women, aged 18 to 49 years, made up the cohort. Libraries were prepared and TCR repertoires were sequenced by different laboratories using diverse techniques, in order to increase sequencing depth and limit assay-specific biases. Between about 0.9 and 10 billion PBMCs per donor were obtained by leukapheresis. Blood TCR repertoires of 5 or 6 healthy adults were deeply sequenced to estimate repertoire size and the extent of clonotype sharing between individuals. Study-wide findings and limitations: The genetic and exposure-history diversity represented was limited by the small number of donors. Based on pairwise subsampling, the degree of clonotype sharing among donors was expected to be affected by sequencing depth. Sampling was limited to blood, and TCR repertoires in tissue likely differ from TCR repertoires in blood.

Healthy HIV-negative adults with no recently reported acute infections or vaccinations were included as donors. Every donor was a Caucasian adult residing in Nashville, Tennessee, USA. For unsorted samples, some 100 million PBMCs were counted, and genomic DNA was extracted using the QIAamp DNA Blood Mini kit. After blood collection by leukapheresis, PBMCs were isolated using Ficoll-Histopaque density gradient centrifugation and then cryopreserved in the vapor phase of liquid nitrogen. Using the deep immunoSEQ assay, multiplex PCR amplified TCR CDR3 regions from genomic DNA. Extracted genomic DNA from each cell subset was distributed evenly across all wells of several immunoSEQ 96-well plates, and each plate was treated as a replicate. For unsorted PBMC, approximately 310 ng genomic DNA, equal to 25,000 to 35,000 T cell genomes, was loaded into each replicate PCR. Ten immunoSEQ deep assay plates were used to sequence unsorted PBMC genomic DNA. Purified libraries were measured with a Qubit 3.0 fluorometer, size-checked on a Bioanalyzer 2100, and measured again with the KAPA Library Quantification kit. Every immunoSEQ 96-well plate was sequenced on a dedicated single-read 150-cycle Illumina NextSeq 550 flow cell. As for how the authors treated the data: Because the immunoSEQ output included only junctional sequences and no quality scores, the filtering could not be the same as the filtering used for full-length reads. Sequences were annotated with PyIR, a Python wrapper for IgBLAST v1.9, and V/J genes and CDR3 were assigned using IMGT germline references. Reads were filtered out if the reads had weak V/J assignments (E-value above 1e-6), no CDR3, stop codons, out-of-frame junctions, or ambiguous translated residues. A V3J clonotype was defined by an identical inferred V gene, J gene, and CDR3 amino acid sequence. Percentage overlap between repertoires was computed as shared unique clonotypes divided by the size of the smaller repertoire. Repertoire richness was assessed with RTK rarefaction, the Chao1 estimator, and Recon v2.1 estimates of unobserved clonotypes. Not all clones reach the TCRdb copy of this immuneACCESS table, which keeps in-frame sequences only. Checked studies attribute under half of the gap to unresolved V genes and leave the rest unexplained. V and J calls and clone size are given by that table; D and trimming were obtained from the DNA. For this sample the table gives 400,000 to 550,000 clones, of which around three quarters were detected only once. The top ten clonotypes cover approximately 12% of the sample.

As concerns this clone: The antigen it recognizes is unknown. No base-level quality is on record; no much larger clone is a single base apart.

CDR1 and CDR2, per the germline V gene (reference sequence), are LNHDA and SQIVND. Including the terminal cysteine and phenylalanine, the CDR3 comprises 14 residues. The CDR3 DNA has 42 bases and is translated from base 1. Trimmed from V: 5 bases; trimmed from J: 3 bases; junction bases lacking a gene match: 3. Sample: PBMCs. The source is a woman between 35 and 50 years old in good health. Some clones in this sample may be carry-over from other donors' samples. The rearrangement joined TRBV19 to TRBJ2-7; TRBD2 matches 11 bases in the middle. The CDR3 protein is CASSALAGDYEQYF. The nucleotide sequence is TGTGCCAGTAGTGCACTAGCGGGAGACTACGAGCAGTACTTC.